Each of the 27 T cell receptor beta chains below was sequenced from the same sample in a study of blood T cell repertoires in COVID-19. TCRdb's table, derived via immunoSEQ multiplex PCR, lists solely in-frame clones and lacks some. Of approximately 260,000 clones listed, about nine tenths are singletons. The source material was peripheral blood. The receptor set was obtained from a man aged 50 to 59 with acute or convalescent COVID-19.

The chain couples TRBV10-3 to TRBJ2-3; TRBD2 agrees at 11 bases. The CDR3 spans 13 residues. Germline V lookup: CDR1 ENHRY, CDR2 SYGVKD. The V gene end was trimmed by 10 bases and the J gene end by 1 base; junction bases not matched to a gene: 1. DNA of the CDR3: TGTGCCACGACTAGCGGGGGCACAGATACGCAGTATTTT. Translated, it gives CATTSGGTDTQYF.

This CDR3 reads CASSHGTGGPYEQYF. CDR3 in DNA: TGTGCCAGCTCACACGGGACAGGGGGCCCCTACGAGCAGTACTTC. The chain carries TRBV18 and TRBJ2-7, with 12 bases that match TRBD1. The CDR3 is 15 residues long. Trimming removed 4 bases from V and 2 bases from J; junction bases left unmatched: 3. The germline V gene has CDR1 KGHSH and CDR2 LQKENI.

The chain recombines TRBV18 with TRBJ1-1; D gene uncertain. Germline V CDR1 and CDR2: KGHSH, LQKENI. The ends were cut back, 0 bases at V and 2 bases at J, with 10 bases in the middle. CDR3 length: 15 residues. CDR3: CASSPPNAVNTEAFF. The CDR3, as DNA: TGTGCCAGCTCACCACCAAATGCAGTAAACACTGAAGCTTTCTTT.

The CDR3 nucleotides are TGTGCCAGTAGTATAAGGGGAAGGGAGACCCAGTACTTC. This encodes CASSIRGRETQYF. The genes are TRBV19 and TRBJ2-5; D might be TRBD1 (5 bases). CDR1 and CDR2 from the germline V gene are LNHDA and SQIVND (reference sequence). V lost 2 bases, J lost 5 bases, and 9 bases lay in between. The CDR3 extends over 13 amino acids. Together with reference TRBV19 and TRBJ2-5, the CDR3 gives the full variable domain: DGGITQSPKYLFRKEGQNVTLSCEQNLNHDAMYWYRQDPGQGLRLIYYSQIVNDFQKGDIAEGYSVSREKKESFPLTVTSAQKNPTAFYLCASSIRGRETQYFGPGTRLLVL.

This clone was observed once. The V call is TRBV13, the J call TRBJ1-2, with D perhaps TRBD1 (6 bases). V shed 5 bases and J shed 11 bases, with 15 bases lying between them. The CDR3 runs to 12 residues. Germline-derived CDR1 and CDR2 are PRHDT and FYEKMQ (reference sequence). CDR3 amino acids: CASSLGAGVYTF. For the CDR3, the DNA is TGTGCCAGCAGCCTCGGGGCAGGGGTTTACACCTTC. Variable domain in full (rest from reference TRBV13 and TRBJ1-2): AAGVIQSPRHLIKEKRETATLKCYPIPRHDTVYWYQQGPGQDPQFLISFYEKMQSDKGSIPDRFSAQQFSDYHSELNMSSLELGDSALYFCASSLGAGVYTFGSGTRLTVV.

V gene TRBV14 combines with J gene TRBJ1-4; D is unresolved. This CDR3 comprises 15 residues. The germline CDR1 and CDR2 sequences are SGHDN and FVKESK. The V end lost 0 bases, the J end lost 4 bases, and 9 bases lay between the germline ends. The CDR3 DNA is TGTGCCAGCAGCCAAGATCCGGGTAGTAATGAAAAACTGTTTTTT. Amino acid sequence: CASSQDPGSNEKLFF.

This clone was counted once. The chain employs TRBV19 and TRBJ1-3; D not certain. The CDR3 runs to 13 residues. Germline V gives CDR1 LNHDA, CDR2 SQIVND (reference sequence). V was clipped by 5 bases and J by 0 bases, with 5 bases between them. This CDR3 is CASSSSSGNTIYF. For the CDR3, the DNA is TGTGCCAGTAGTTCCAGCTCTGGAAACACCATATATTTT.

The gene calls are TRBV14 and TRBJ1-4; no firm D call. The CDR3 totals 16 residues. CDR1 SGHDN and CDR2 FVKESK come from the germline V gene. Trimming left V 0 bases short and J 7 bases short, with 15 bases between. CDR3: CASSQDFGPFGEKLFF. CDR3 DNA: TGTGCCAGCAGCCAAGATTTTGGGCCCTTCGGTGAAAAACTGTTTTTT. Filled out from reference TRBV14 and TRBJ1-4, the complete variable domain reads EAGVTQFPSHSVIEKGQTVTLRCDPISGHDNLYWYRRVMGKEIKFLLHFVKESKQDESGMPNNRFLAERTGGTYSTLKVQPAELEDSGVYFCASSQDFGPFGEKLFFGSGTQLSVL.

The CDR3 protein is CASSMVAPVKNIQYF. The CDR3 bases are TGTGCCAGTAGTATGGTAGCTCCGGTCAAAAACATTCAGTACTTC. The rearrangement uses TRBV19 and TRBJ2-4, with D uncertain. CDR3 length: 15 amino acids. V dropped 3 bases and J dropped 3 bases, with 12 bases sitting between them. CDR1 LNHDA and CDR2 SQIVND come from the germline V gene (reference sequence).

The chain couples TRBV3-1 (or the pseudogene TRBV3-2) to TRBJ2-4, with 8 bases identical to TRBD1. Germline loops: CDR1 LGHDT, CDR2 YNNKEL (reference sequence). Germline trimming cut 0 bases from V and 0 bases from J; bases unmatched to any gene: 4. The CDR3 is made up of 17 amino acids. As DNA, the CDR3 is TGTGCCAGCAGCCAAGACGTGACAGGGGTAGCCAAAAACATTCAGTACTTC. It encodes CASSQDVTGVAKNIQYF.

The chain recombines TRBV7-9 with TRBJ1-1; 7 nucleotides line up with TRBD1. Germline V gene lookup returns CDR1 SEHNR and CDR2 FQNEAQ (reference sequence). The V gene end was trimmed by 5 bases and the J gene end by 4 bases; junction bases not matched to a gene: 4. There are 13 residues in the CDR3. The CDR3 protein is CASSQGVGTEAFF. The CDR3 nucleotides are TGTGCCAGCAGCCAGGGGGTCGGCACTGAAGCTTTCTTT. The entire variable domain, with the rest obtained from reference TRBV7-9 and TRBJ1-1, is as follows: DTGVSQNPRHKITKRGQNVTFRCDPISEHNRLYWYRQTLGQGPEFLTYFQNEAQLEKSRLLSDRFSAERPKGSFSTLEIQRTEQGDSAMYLCASSQGVGTEAFFGQGTRLTVV.

The rearrangement joins TRBV3-1 (or the pseudogene TRBV3-2) to TRBJ1-2; D is perhaps TRBD1 (6 bases). Looked up from germline, CDR1 is LGHDT and CDR2 is YNNKEL (reference sequence). The CDR3 covers 13 residues. The V end was cut by 0 bases, the J end by 7 bases, with 9 bases between. The CDR3 coding sequence is TGTGCCAGCAGCCAAGAGCAGGGGAGTGGCTACACCTTC. Its translation: CASSQEQGSGYTF.

In DNA, the CDR3 is TGTGCCAGCAGCTTAGCTGGCCAAGCTTTCTTT. Its translation is CASSLAGQAFF. V gene TRBV7-9 combines with J gene TRBJ1-1; D call uncertain. Germline CDR1 and CDR2: SEHNR and FQNEAQ (reference sequence). This CDR3 has 11 residues. V was trimmed by 0 bases and J by 9 bases, leaving 5 bases between them.

The chain recombines TRBV11-2 with TRBJ2-2; 7 bases line up with TRBD2. Trimming at V came to 3 bases and at J to 0 bases, leaving 10 bases not matched to a gene. Germline V gives CDR1 SGHAT, CDR2 FQNNGV. This CDR3 comprises 18 residues. This chain's CDR3 is CASSLGAGVGANTGELFF. Written as DNA, the CDR3 is TGTGCCAGCAGCTTGGGCGCGGGGGTAGGGGCGAACACCGGGGAGCTGTTTTTT.

V gene TRBV24-1 combines with J gene TRBJ2-3; 13 bases map to TRBD2. The trim removed 3 bases at V and 3 bases at J, leaving 5 bases unmatched. This CDR3 region has 17 residues. The germline V gene has CDR1 KGHDR and CDR2 SFDVKD. The CDR3 DNA reads as TGTGCCACCAGTGATCGGACTAGCGGGGGACATACAGATACGCAGTATTTT. Protein sequence: CATSDRTSGGHTDTQYF.

The chain employs TRBV7-9 and TRBJ2-7; D might be TRBD2 (5 bases). Between the trimmed V and J ends, which lost 3 bases and 2 bases, there was a span of 20 bases. The germline V gene encodes CDR1 SEHNR and CDR2 FQNEAQ (reference sequence). CDR3 length: 17 amino acids. The DNA of the CDR3 is TGTGCCAGCAGCTTCCCTAAGGGAATGGAGAGGGCCTACGAGCAGTACTTC. Translation gives CASSFPKGMERAYEQYF.

This clone was seen a single time. The V gene is TRBV9, the J gene TRBJ1-1; D is unresolved. Per germline, CDR1 SGDLS and CDR2 YYNGEE. The CDR3 is made up of 13 amino acids. Between the trimmed V and J ends, which lost 4 bases and 1 base, there was a span of 8 bases. The CDR3 sequence: CASSSQPNTEAFF. CDR3 DNA sequence: TGTGCCAGCAGCAGCCAACCGAACACTGAAGCTTTCTTT.

With regard to this clone: A much larger clonotype is one base distant, so this may be a read error. In DNA, the CDR3 is TGCGCCAGCAGCTTGTACAGGGGGAACACTGAAGCTTTCTTT. Protein: CASSLYRGNTEAFF. V gene TRBV5-1 combines with J gene TRBJ1-1; 7 nucleotides align to TRBD1. Germline V gene data show CDR1 as SGHRS and CDR2 as YFSETQ. With 1 base clipped from V and 1 base from J, the junction kept 1 base outside the gene matches. The CDR3 is 14 residues long. Full variable domain (outside the CDR3, taken from reference TRBV5-1 and TRBJ1-1): KAGVTQTPRYLIKTRGQQVTLSCSPISGHRSVSWYQQTPGQGLQFLFEYFSETQRNKGNFPGRFSGRQFSNSRSEMNVSTLELGDSALYLCASSLYRGNTEAFFGQGTRLTVV.

The chain employs TRBV5-4 and TRBJ2-2; 8 bases fit TRBD1. This CDR3 contains 17 residues. Trimming removed 1 base from V and 5 bases from J; junction bases left unmatched: 10. Germline V gene sequence: CDR1 SGHNT, CDR2 YYREEE (reference sequence). CDR3 sequence reads: CASSLSVTGVVTGELFF. DNA of the CDR3: TGTGCCAGCAGCTTGTCGGTGACAGGGGTAGTAACCGGGGAGCTGTTTTTT.

The rearrangement links TRBV7-3 to TRBJ2-1; 12 bases are shared with TRBD1. Trimming removed 5 bases from V and 12 bases from J; junction bases left unmatched: 8. The CDR3 is made up of 14 amino acids. Germline V gives CDR1 SGHTA, CDR2 FQGTGA. The CDR3 sequence: CASSLGTGGAVQFF. The DNA of the CDR3 is TGTGCCAGCAGCCTAGGGACAGGGGGCGCGGTGCAGTTCTTC.

In DNA, the CDR3 is TGTGCCAGCAGCTTCTCAGGGAATCAGCCCCAGCATTTT. It encodes CASSFSGNQPQHF. The genes are TRBV7-9 and TRBJ1-5, with D perhaps matching TRBD1 (5 bases). Trimming cost V 3 bases and J 4 bases, with 7 bases left between them. The CDR3 length is 13 residues. Germline V lookup: CDR1 SEHNR, CDR2 FQNEAQ (reference sequence). Based on the CDR3 plus reference TRBV7-9 and TRBJ1-5, the full variable domain is DTGVSQNPRHKITKRGQNVTFRCDPISEHNRLYWYRQTLGQGPEFLTYFQNEAQLEKSRLLSDRFSAERPKGSFSTLEIQRTEQGDSAMYLCASSFSGNQPQHFGDGTRLSIL.

The chain couples TRBV9 to TRBJ2-3, with a weak D call TRBD1 (6 bases). V lost 3 bases and J lost 3, with 14 bases in between. The CDR3 totals 15 residues. The germline V gene encodes CDR1 SGDLS and CDR2 YYNGEE. The CDR3 coding sequence is TGTGCCAGCAGCGAATCCGGGACAAAGACAGATACGCAGTATTTT. Its protein is CASSESGTKTDTQYF.

The chain recombines TRBV6-6 with TRBJ1-1, with a possible D match to TRBD1 (6 bases). This CDR3 has 15 residues. Germline V gives CDR1 MNHNY, CDR2 SVGAGI (reference sequence). Deletions cut 6 bases from V and 4 bases from J, with 18 bases between. The CDR3 is CASRLRGRMGTEAFF. The CDR3, as DNA: TGTGCCAGCAGGCTCAGGGGTCGCATGGGCACTGAAGCTTTCTTT.

This clone showed up just once. The CDR3 reads CASSPVQGAADTQYF. CDR3 coding DNA: TGCGCCAGCAGCCCCGTGCAGGGGGCGGCAGATACGCAGTATTTT. This rearrangement joins TRBV5-1 to TRBJ2-3, with TRBD1 matching over 8 bases. The germline gives CDR1 SGHRS, CDR2 YFSETQ. CDR3 length: 15 amino acids. V shed 4 bases, J shed 4 bases, and the junction held 8 bases outside the gene matches.

The rearrangement uses TRBV6-2 or TRBV6-3 and TRBJ2-7; 8 bases align to TRBD1. The CDR3 length is 17 residues. V was pared by 2 bases and J by 5 bases, with 14 bases of the junction left unmatched. Germline values: CDR1 MNHEY, CDR2 SVGEGT. CDR3 residues: CASSYKSRQGIMDEQYF. CDR3 DNA: TGTGCCAGCAGTTACAAGAGTAGACAGGGGATCATGGACGAGCAGTACTTC.

The table lists this clone with a count of one. This chain links TRBV11-2 with TRBJ2-1; D uncertain. The CDR3 loop spans 15 amino acids. Germline V gene data show CDR1 as SGHAT and CDR2 as FQNNGV. Trimming took off 0 bases at V and 0 bases at J, with 6 bases between the two ends. The CDR3 DNA sequence: TGTGCCAGCAGCTTAGAACGGGTCTCCTACAATGAGCAGTTCTTC. Translated: CASSLERVSYNEQFF.

This rearrangement joins TRBV13 to TRBJ2-1, with 12 positions matching TRBD2. The CDR3 has 16 amino acids. The V gene end was trimmed by 3 bases and the J gene end by 9 bases; junction bases not matched to a gene: 9. Germline values: CDR1 PRHDT, CDR2 FYEKMQ (reference sequence). CDR3 DNA: TGTGCCAGCAGCTTCGGATGGGGACTAGCGGGTACTGAGCAGTTCTTC. Amino acid sequence: CASSFGWGLAGTEQFF. The full variable domain, rest sourced from reference TRBV13 and TRBJ2-1, is AAGVIQSPRHLIKEKRETATLKCYPIPRHDTVYWYQQGPGQDPQFLISFYEKMQSDKGSIPDRFSAQQFSDYHSELNMSSLELGDSALYFCASSFGWGLAGTEQFFGPGTRLTVL.